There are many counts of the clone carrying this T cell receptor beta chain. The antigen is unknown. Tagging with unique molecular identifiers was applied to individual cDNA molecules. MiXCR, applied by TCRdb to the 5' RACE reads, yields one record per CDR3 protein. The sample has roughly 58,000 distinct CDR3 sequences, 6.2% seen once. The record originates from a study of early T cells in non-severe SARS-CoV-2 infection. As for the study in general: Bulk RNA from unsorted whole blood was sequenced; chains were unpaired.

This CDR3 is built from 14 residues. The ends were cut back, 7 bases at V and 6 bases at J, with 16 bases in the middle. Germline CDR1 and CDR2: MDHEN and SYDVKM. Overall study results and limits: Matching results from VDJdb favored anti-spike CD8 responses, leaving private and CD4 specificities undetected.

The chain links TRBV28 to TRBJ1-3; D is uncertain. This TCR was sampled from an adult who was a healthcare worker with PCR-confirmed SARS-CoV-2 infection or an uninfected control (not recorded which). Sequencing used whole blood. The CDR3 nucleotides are TGTGCCAGCAAGTCTCGGAGGGCTGAAAACACCATATATTTT. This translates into CASKSRRAENTIYF.